What follows is one T cell receptor beta chain and its context. The entry originates in a study of cytomegalovirus exposure and HLA in healthy donors. Germline loops: CDR1 MDHEN, CDR2 SYDVKM. The CDR3 spans 14 residues. J lost 7 bases, V lost 5 bases, and 9 bases had no gene match. PCR involved 60 Vbeta and 13 Jbeta primers. TCRdb keeps only in-frame clones here, not all; method: immunoSEQ multiplex PCR. The sample is made up of just over 150,000 clones, and the top ten hold roughly 2% of it. This clonotype was sampled from a man under 40 in good health and CMV-seronegative. The specimen sequenced was PBMCs. V usage is TRBV28 and J usage is TRBJ1-1; 8 bases are shared with TRBD1. The CDR3 coding sequence is TGTGCCAGCAGTCCTGCAGGGGGCGCGGTTGAAGCTTTCTTT. It is translated as CASSPAGGAVEAFF.